This T cell receptor beta chain was captured by sequencing in a study of blood T cells in healthy people across ages (dated by TCRdb to the mid-2010s). General notes on the study: In model experiments, template switching captured roughly one uniquely barcoded TCR beta cDNA molecule for every two T cells. Using deep sequencing normalized with unique cDNA molecular identifiers, the study measured how TCR beta repertoire diversity changes with age. The donors were split into four age groups: young (average approximately 16 years), middle-aged (roughly 40), aged (more than 60) and long-lived (about 74). To avoid experimental bias, donors of different ages were spread randomly across the sequencing lanes. Two additional independent replicas of 1 million unique cDNA reads from the same blood draw were analyzed for two donors (one aged 18 to 29 and one aged 80 or older). The full study reports these points: Estimates of total diversity based on one million sequenced T cells were considered lower bounds and underestimates. Donor CMV infection status was unknown, potentially confounding age-related changes in expanded clonotypes. As age increased, observed TCR beta diversity per million T cells dropped in a roughly linear way, and a significant reduction was already evident by age approximately 40. Compared with the aged group, the long-lived group had more naive CD4+ T cells, fewer expanded clones and increased TCR diversity, a pattern suggesting age selection. Observed TCR beta diversity correlated strongly with the percentage of naive T cells measured by flow cytometry. Because profiling used bulk unsorted PBMCs, naive and antigen-experienced compartments could not be compared conclusively.

Libraries were prepared through 5' RACE. Sequencing used an Illumina HiSeq 2500. The second PCR ran for about 6 to 12 cycles and used a J-beta primer mix along with a sample-barcoded 5' primer. A unique molecular identifier was introduced onto each TCR beta cDNA molecule by a template-switch 5' adaptor carrying 12 random nucleotides. Each sample yielded at least 2.5 million CDR3-containing paired-end reads. The Mint cDNA synthesis kit, primed by a TRBC-specific oligonucleotide, was used to synthesize first-strand cDNA from all RNA. Following uracil-DNA glycosylase treatment, all cDNA underwent a first 18-cycle PCR with the universal primers M1SS and BC2_uni_R. From the authors' description of their analysis: For normalization, 1 million high-quality reads were randomly selected from each sample, with every read carrying a distinct molecular identifier. Reads sharing molecular identifiers were discarded rather than binned into consensus sequences. MiTCR, run with a Q25 quality threshold and the strictest error-elimination algorithm, handled CDR3 identification, clonotype clustering and error correction. A nonparametric unseen species model with Euler transformation was used to estimate lower-bound total TCR beta diversity. TCRdb ran its own pipeline on the public reads, namely fastp trimming at Q25 and MiXCR clone calling, and kept in-frame beta chains. Rows are unified per CDR3 protein, each entry keeping the most common DNA and genes. These V and J calls are TCRdb output, not the study's own analysis. This sample has 1.5 million or so distinct CDR3 sequences in its table, and around 40% of those were observed once. The ten largest make up about 3.8% of the sample.

The junction carries 11 bases between V and J, which are trimmed by 4 bases and 2 bases respectively. From the germline V gene, CDR1 is MGHDK and CDR2 is SYGVNS. The CDR3 goes from the cysteine to the phenylalanine over 15 residues. Only the CDR3 portion is preserved as DNA: 45 bases, with reading frame beginning at the first base. With regard to this clonotype: The specificity of this receptor is unknown. Within one base of it there is no much larger clone, and no base qualities were kept.

The roughly 39 donors, aged about 6 to 95 years, were systemically healthy Caucasian individuals from Russia. Each donor gave approximately 10 milliliters of peripheral blood, collected into EDTA-treated Vacutainer tubes. Ficoll-Paque density-gradient centrifugation was used to isolate PBMCs, with at least 6.5 million obtained per sample. Total RNA was extracted from PBMCs with Trizol reagent, with at least 6 micrograms obtained per sample. For every donor, an aliquot of PBMCs went through flow cytometry to measure the percentages of naive CD45RAhigh/CD27high T cells. This TCR derives from a woman aged 18 to 35 in good health. Input material: blood. The chain is made from TRBV25-1 and TRBJ2-2, with a weak D call of TRBD1 (5 bases match). The DNA sequence is given as TGTGCCAGCAGTGGGTTTAGGGGAAACACCGGGGAGCTGTTTTTT. Its protein is CASSGFRGNTGELFF.